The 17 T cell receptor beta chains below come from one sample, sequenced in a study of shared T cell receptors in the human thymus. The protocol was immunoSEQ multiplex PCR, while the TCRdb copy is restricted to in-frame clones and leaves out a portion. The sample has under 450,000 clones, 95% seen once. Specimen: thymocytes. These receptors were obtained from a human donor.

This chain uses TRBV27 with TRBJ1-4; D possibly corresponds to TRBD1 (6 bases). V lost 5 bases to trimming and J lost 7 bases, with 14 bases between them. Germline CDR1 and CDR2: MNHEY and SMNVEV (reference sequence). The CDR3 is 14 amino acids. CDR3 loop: CASSMGGACEKLFF. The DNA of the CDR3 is TGTGCCAGCAGTATGGGGGGCGCATGTGAAAAACTGTTTTTT. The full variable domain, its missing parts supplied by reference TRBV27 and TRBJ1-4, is EAQVTQNPRYLITVTGKKLTVTCSQNMNHEYMSWYRQDPGLGLRQIYYSMNVEVTDKGDVPEGYKVSRKEKRNFPLILESPSPNQTSLYFCASSMGGACEKLFFGSGTQLSVL.

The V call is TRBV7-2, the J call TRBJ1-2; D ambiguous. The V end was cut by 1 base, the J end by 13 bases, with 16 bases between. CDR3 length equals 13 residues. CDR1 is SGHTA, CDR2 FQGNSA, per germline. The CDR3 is CASSLGGGRSGTF. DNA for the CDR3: TGTGCCAGCAGCTTAGGTGGCGGGAGATCCGGCACCTTC.

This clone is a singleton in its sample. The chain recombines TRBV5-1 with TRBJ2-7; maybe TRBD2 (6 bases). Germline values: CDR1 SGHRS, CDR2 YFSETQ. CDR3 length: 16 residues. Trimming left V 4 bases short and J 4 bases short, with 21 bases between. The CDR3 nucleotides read TGCGCCAGCAGCAAGCCACCGGAGGGCGCGAGGTACGAGCAGTACTTC. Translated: CASSKPPEGARYEQYF.

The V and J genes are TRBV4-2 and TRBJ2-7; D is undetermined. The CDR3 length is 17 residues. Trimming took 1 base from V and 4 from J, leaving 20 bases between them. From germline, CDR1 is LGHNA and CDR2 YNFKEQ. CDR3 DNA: TGTGCCAGCAGCCAAGTTGTGGCACCCTCGTTCCTGTACGAGCAGTACTTC. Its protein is CASSQVVAPSFLYEQYF.

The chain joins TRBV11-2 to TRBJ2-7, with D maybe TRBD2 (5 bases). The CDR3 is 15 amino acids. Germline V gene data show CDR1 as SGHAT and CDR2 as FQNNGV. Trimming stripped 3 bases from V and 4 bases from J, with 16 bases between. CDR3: CASSFGAEPEYEQYF. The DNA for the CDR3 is TGTGCCAGCAGCTTCGGAGCGGAGCCCGAATACGAGCAGTACTTC.

This CDR3 reads CASSYSVRSLPYEQYF. The CDR3 bases are TGTGCCAGCAGTTACTCGGTCCGGAGCCTACCCTACGAGCAGTACTTC. This chain links TRBV6-5 with TRBJ2-7, with no clear D. The V end lost 0 bases, the J end lost 2 bases, and 14 bases lay between the germline ends. This CDR3 spans 16 amino acids. From germline, CDR1 is MNHEY and CDR2 SVGAGI.

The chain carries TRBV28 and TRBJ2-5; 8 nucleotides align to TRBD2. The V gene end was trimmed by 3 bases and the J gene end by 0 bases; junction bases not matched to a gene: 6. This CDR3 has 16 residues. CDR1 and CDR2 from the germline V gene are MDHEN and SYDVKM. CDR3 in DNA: TGTGCCAGCAGTTTGAATAGCGGGACAAACCAAGAGACCCAGTACTTC. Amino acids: CASSLNSGTNQETQYF.

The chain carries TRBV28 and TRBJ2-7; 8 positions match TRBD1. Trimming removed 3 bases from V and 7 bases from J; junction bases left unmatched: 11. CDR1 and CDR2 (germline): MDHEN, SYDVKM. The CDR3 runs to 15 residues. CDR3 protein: CASSFLRQGSREQYF. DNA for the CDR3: TGTGCCAGCAGTTTTTTAAGACAGGGGTCAAGAGAGCAGTACTTC.

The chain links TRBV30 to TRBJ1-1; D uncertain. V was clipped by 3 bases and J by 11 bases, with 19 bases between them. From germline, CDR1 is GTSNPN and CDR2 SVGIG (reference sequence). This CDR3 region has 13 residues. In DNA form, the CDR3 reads TGTGCCTGGAGGGACCACGGGTCTATGTGGGCTTTCTTT. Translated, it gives CAWRDHGSMWAFF.

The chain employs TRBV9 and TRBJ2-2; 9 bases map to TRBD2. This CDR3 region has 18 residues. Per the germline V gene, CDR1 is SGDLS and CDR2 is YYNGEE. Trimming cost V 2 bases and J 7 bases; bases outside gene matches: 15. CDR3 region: CASSVRRASGNLGGELFF. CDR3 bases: TGTGCCAGCAGCGTCAGAAGGGCTAGCGGGAATTTGGGCGGGGAGCTGTTTTTT. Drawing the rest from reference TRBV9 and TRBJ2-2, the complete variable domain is DSGVTQTPKHLITATGQRVTLRCSPRSGDLSVYWYQQSLDQGLQFLIQYYNGEERAKGNILERFSAQQFPDLHSELNLSSLELGDSALYFCASSVRRASGNLGGELFFGEGSRLTVL.

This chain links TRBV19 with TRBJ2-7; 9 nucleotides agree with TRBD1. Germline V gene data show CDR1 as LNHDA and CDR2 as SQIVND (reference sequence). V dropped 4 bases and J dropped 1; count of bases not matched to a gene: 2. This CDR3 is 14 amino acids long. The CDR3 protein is CASSRDRDSYEQYF. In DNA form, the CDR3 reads TGTGCCAGTAGTAGGGACAGGGATTCCTACGAGCAGTACTTC. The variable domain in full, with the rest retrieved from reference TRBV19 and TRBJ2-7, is DGGITQSPKYLFRKEGQNVTLSCEQNLNHDAMYWYRQDPGQGLRLIYYSQIVNDFQKGDIAEGYSVSREKKESFPLTVTSAQKNPTAFYLCASSRDRDSYEQYFGPGTRLTVT.

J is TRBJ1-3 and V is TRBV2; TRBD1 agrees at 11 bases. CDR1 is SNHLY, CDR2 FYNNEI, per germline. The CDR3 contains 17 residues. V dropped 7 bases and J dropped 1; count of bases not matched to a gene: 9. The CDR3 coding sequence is TGTGCCAGCAAGTGGGGGGACAGGGGGAATTCTGGAAACACCATATATTTT. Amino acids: CASKWGDRGNSGNTIYF.

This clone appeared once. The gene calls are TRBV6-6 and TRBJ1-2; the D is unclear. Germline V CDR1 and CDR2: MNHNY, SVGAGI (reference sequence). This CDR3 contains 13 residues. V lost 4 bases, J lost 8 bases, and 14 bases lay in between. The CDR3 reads CASSSRERPGYTF. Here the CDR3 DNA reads TGTGCCAGCAGTTCTAGGGAAAGGCCCGGCTACACCTTC.

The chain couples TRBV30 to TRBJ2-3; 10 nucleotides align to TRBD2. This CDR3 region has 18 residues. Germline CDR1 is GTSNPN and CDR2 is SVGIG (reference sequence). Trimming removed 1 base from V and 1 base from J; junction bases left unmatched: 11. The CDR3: CAWSASGSSPSGTDTQYF. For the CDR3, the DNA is TGTGCCTGGAGTGCTAGCGGGAGTTCGCCTTCCGGCACAGATACGCAGTATTTT.

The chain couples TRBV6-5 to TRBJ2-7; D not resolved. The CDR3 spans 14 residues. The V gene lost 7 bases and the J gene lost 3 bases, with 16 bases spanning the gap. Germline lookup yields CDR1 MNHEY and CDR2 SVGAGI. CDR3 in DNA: TGTGCCAGCATCCTCAGACCTGCCTACTACGAGCAGTACTTC. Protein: CASILRPAYYEQYF.

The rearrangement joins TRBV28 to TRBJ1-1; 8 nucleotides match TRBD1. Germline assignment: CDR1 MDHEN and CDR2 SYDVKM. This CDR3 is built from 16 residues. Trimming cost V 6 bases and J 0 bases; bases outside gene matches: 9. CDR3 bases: TGTGCCAGCAGCCCAGGACAGGGTCAGATGAACACTGAAGCTTTCTTT. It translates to CASSPGQGQMNTEAFF.

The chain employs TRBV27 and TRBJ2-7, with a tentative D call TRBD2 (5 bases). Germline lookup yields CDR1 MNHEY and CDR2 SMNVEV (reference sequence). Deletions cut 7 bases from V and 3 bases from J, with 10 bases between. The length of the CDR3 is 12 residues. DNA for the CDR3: TGTGCCAGCAAAGGACTGTACTACGAGCAGTACTTC. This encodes CASKGLYYEQYF.